Listed below are T cell receptor beta chains from one sample, sequenced in a study of neurological immune-mediated disorders. TCRdb re-derived calls from the 5' RACE reads in MiXCR, one entry per CDR3 protein. The sample consists of around 16,000 distinct CDR3 sequences, approximately 15% of them appearing once. Sequencing input: PBMCs. These receptors originate from a man between 60 and 75 years old with HTLV-1-associated myelopathy (HAM/TSP). The CDR3 runs from the conserved cysteine through the conserved F or W.

TRBV5-1,TRBJ1-2,CASSLVARNRGHHGYTF
TRBV5-5,TRBJ2-5,CASSLGVFQETQYF
TRBV18,TRBJ2-5,CASSRPQETQYF
TRBV20-1,TRBJ1-1,CSAGGTASREAFF
TRBV20-1,TRBJ1-1,CSAGDKNTEAFF
TRBV24-1,TRBJ2-1,CATSDPAVFGGGYNEQFF
TRBV7-8,TRBJ2-5,CASSLSTGGWQETQYF
TRBV5-1,TRBJ2-5,CASSLQGQQETQYF
TRBV5-6,TRBJ2-7,CASSFYICSARGGKQDEQYF
TRBV27,TRBJ1-3,CASSLLPTPGNTIYF
TRBV29-1,TRBJ2-1,CSVDRGSYNKQFF
TRBV7-9,TRBJ2-5,CASGQGIQETQYF
TRBV7-8,TRBJ2-7,CASMLGFTSYEQYF
TRBV6-1,TRBJ2-4,CASRYRDSLKNIQYF
TRBV7-2,TRBJ1-1,CASSLAGRVNTEAFF
TRBV20-1,TRBJ1-2,CSAVGSNYGYTF
TRBV28,TRBJ2-5,CASSSLGTAGRAQYF
TRBV7-2,TRBJ1-1,CASSLAGTSNTEAFF